Each of the 32 T cell receptor beta chains below was sequenced from the same sample in a study of neurological immune-mediated disorders. TCRdb re-analysed the 5' RACE reads in MiXCR, keeping a single row per CDR3 protein. The table includes tens of thousands of distinct CDR3 sequences, 25% detected once. Material for sequencing was PBMCs. The receptors originated from a woman in her sixties or seventies in good health.

This clonotype was seen only a few times. The rearrangement joins TRBV5-1 to TRBJ2-4; 8 nucleotides align to TRBD1. Trimming removed 3 bases from V and 5 bases from J; junction bases left unmatched: 10. Germline CDR1 SGHRS, CDR2 YFSETQ. The length of the CDR3 is 16 residues. The CDR3 nucleotides are TGCGCCAGCAGCTCGGGACAGGCTAGGATCGAAAACATTCAGTACTTC. This gives the protein CASSSGQARIENIQYF. Supplemented by reference TRBV5-1 and TRBJ2-4, the full variable domain reads KAGVTQTPRYLIKTRGQQVTLSCSPISGHRSVSWYQQTPGQGLQFLFEYFSETQRNKGNFPGRFSGRQFSNSRSEMNVSTLELGDSALYLCASSSGQARIENIQYFGAGTRLSVL.

This clonotype was picked up many times. This sequence joins TRBV28 and TRBJ2-7; a weak D match, TRBD1 (5 bases). Germline-derived CDR1 and CDR2 are MDHEN and SYDVKM. Trimming pared 4 bases from V and 2 bases from J, leaving 18 bases between. The CDR3 spans 16 residues. CDR3 residues: CASSSHRTGQAYEQYF. The CDR3 DNA reads TGTGCCAGCAGTTCTCACCGGACCGGACAAGCCTACGAGCAGTACTTC.

This clonotype was picked up many times. J is TRBJ1-2 and V is TRBV5-1, with a weak D call TRBD1 (5 bases). V shed 4 bases and J shed 7 bases, with 17 bases lying between them. Germline CDR1 SGHRS, CDR2 YFSETQ. There are 14 residues in the CDR3. The CDR3 region is CASSGGSGRAGYTF. The CDR3 DNA sequence: TGCGCCAGCAGCGGCGGCTCGGGACGTGCTGGCTACACCTTC. Combining the CDR3 with reference TRBV5-1 and TRBJ1-2 gives the whole variable domain KAGVTQTPRYLIKTRGQQVTLSCSPISGHRSVSWYQQTPGQGLQFLFEYFSETQRNKGNFPGRFSGRQFSNSRSEMNVSTLELGDSALYLCASSGGSGRAGYTFGSGTRLTVV.

In its sample, this clonotype was seen a few times. The CDR3 loop is CASSLVGVNMNTEAFF. The CDR3 DNA reads as TGTGCCAGCAGCTTAGTGGGGGTCAACATGAACACTGAAGCTTTCTTT. This chain links TRBV11-2 with TRBJ1-1; weak D call: TRBD1 (5 bases). The CDR3 length is 16 residues. Trimming shortened V by 1 base and J by 0 bases, and 12 bases separated the two germline ends. In germline, CDR1 is SGHAT, CDR2 FQNNGV.

As concerns this clonotype: A read error may be the cause here, since a much bigger clone is one base away. The chain recombines TRBV5-1 with TRBJ2-2, with D possibly being TRBD2 (6 bases). This CDR3 region has 15 residues. Germline loops: CDR1 SGHRS, CDR2 YFSETQ. CDR3 coding DNA: TGCGCCAACAGCCTGGGACTCCCTTTGCCCGGGGAGCTGTTTTTT. Its protein product is CANSLGLPLPGELFF. Complete variable domain (other parts from reference TRBV5-1 and TRBJ2-2): KAGVTQTPRYLIKTRGQQVTLSCSPISGHRSVSWYQQTPGQGLQFLFEYFSETQRNKGNFPGRFSGRQFSNSRSEMNVSTLELGDSALYLCANSLGLPLPGELFFGEGSRLTVL.

This clonotype appeared many times. This chain's CDR3 is CSALGTTHTGELFF. CDR3 DNA sequence: TGCAGCGCACTCGGGACAACACACACCGGGGAGCTGTTTTTT. The rearrangement links TRBV29-1 to TRBJ2-2, with D possibly matching TRBD1 (6 bases). Trimming left V 7 bases short and J 3 bases short, with 15 bases between. The CDR3 covers 14 residues. Germline loops: CDR1 SQVTM, CDR2 ANQGSEA.

With regard to this clonotype: A much bigger clone sits one base away, suggesting this may be a read error. The chain carries TRBV6-1 and TRBJ1-6; the match to TRBD1 covers 7 bases. CDR1 and CDR2 from the germline V gene are MNHNS and SASEGT. The CDR3 has 14 residues. The CDR3 DNA reads as TGTGCCAGCAGTGAGACAGGGATAGATTCAGCCCTCCACTTT. Translation: CASSETGIDSALHF.

In this sample, this clonotype turned up many times. This rearrangement joins TRBV5-1 to TRBJ1-5; no definite D call. The V end was cut by 0 bases, the J end by 2 bases, with 6 bases between. CDR1 is SGHRS, CDR2 YFSETQ, per germline. This CDR3 is built from 14 residues. The CDR3 DNA reads TGCGCCAGCAGCTTGGACCCGGGCAATCAGCCCCAGCATTTT. Translation gives CASSLDPGNQPQHF.

In this sample, this clonotype turned up many times. The chain is built from TRBV20-1 and TRBJ2-5; perhaps TRBD1 as D (6 bases). V lost 6 bases and J 6 bases, leaving 20 bases between the germline ends. The CDR3 is 14 amino acids. Germline CDR1 DFQATT, CDR2 SNEGSKA (reference sequence). The CDR3 reads CSASNDRSPKTQYF. The CDR3, as DNA: TGCAGTGCCTCGAACGACAGGTCCCCAAAGACCCAGTACTTC.

This clonotype has at least ten counts. The rearrangement links TRBV7-6 to TRBJ1-2, with D uncertain. Germline loops: CDR1 SGHVS, CDR2 FNYEAQ. This CDR3 contains 16 residues. The V gene lost 5 bases and the J gene lost 5 bases, with 21 bases spanning the gap. The CDR3 nucleotides are TGTGCCAGCAGCCCAGGAGTGGGTTTCTCTCCTTATGGCTACACCTTC. This encodes CASSPGVGFSPYGYTF. Complete variable domain (other parts from reference TRBV7-6 and TRBJ1-2): GAGVSQSPRYKVTKRGQDVALRCDPISGHVSLYWYRQALGQGPEFLTYFNYEAQQDKSGLPNDRFSAERPEGSISTLTIQRTEQRDSAMYRCASSPGVGFSPYGYTFGSGTRLTVV.

V and J are TRBV7-2 and TRBJ2-2; D unresolved. The CDR3 runs to 14 residues. CDR1 is SGHTA, CDR2 FQGNSA, per germline. The V gene lost 4 bases and the J gene lost 0 bases, with 6 bases spanning the gap. The CDR3 nucleotides are TGTGCCAGCAGCTACTCGTCGAACACCGGGGAGCTGTTTTTT. Residues: CASSYSSNTGELFF.

This clonotype was recorded at least ten times. The chain uses TRBV5-5 and TRBJ1-2; unclear D gene. The germline CDR1 and CDR2 sequences are SGHKS and YYEKEE (reference sequence). This CDR3 has 11 amino acids. The V gene lost 4 bases and the J gene lost 2 bases, with 3 bases spanning the gap. The CDR3 DNA reads TGTGCCAGCAGCCAGAACTATGGCTACACCTTC. It specifies CASSQNYGYTF. Drawing the rest from reference TRBV5-5 and TRBJ1-2, the complete variable domain is DAGVTQSPTHLIKTRGQQVTLRCSPISGHKSVSWYQQVLGQGPQFIFQYYEKEERGRGNFPDRFSARQFPNYSSELNVNALLLGDSALYLCASSQNYGYTFGSGTRLTVV.

The rearrangement links TRBV20-1 to TRBJ2-3, with no clear D. V dropped 5 bases and J dropped 6 bases, with 15 bases sitting between them. CDR3 length: 13 residues. CDR1 and CDR2 from the germline V gene are DFQATT and SNEGSKA (reference sequence). CDR3 region: CSAETGTVDTQYF. The CDR3 nucleotides read TGCAGTGCTGAAACTGGAACGGTGGATACGCAGTATTTT.

This clonotype showed up many times. The V call is TRBV6-2 or TRBV6-3, the J call TRBJ2-4, with 8 positions matching TRBD1. CDR1 is MNHEY and CDR2 is SVGEGT in the germline V gene. The V segment lost 3 bases and the J segment 3 bases; nucleotides outside the gene matches: 7. The CDR3 spans 16 residues. CDR3 loop: CASSYPDTGGKNIQYF. DNA for the CDR3: TGTGCCAGCAGTTATCCCGATACAGGGGGCAAAAACATTCAGTACTTC.

This clonotype has ten or more counts. The V gene is TRBV5-1, the J gene TRBJ2-1, with a tentative D call TRBD2 (5 bases). The CDR3 covers 16 residues. The V gene's germline CDR1 is SGHRS and CDR2 YFSETQ. V lost 0 bases and J 0 bases, leaving 10 bases between the germline ends. CDR3 nucleotide sequence: TGCGCCAGCAGCTTGGGCGGGCTGAGCTCCTACAATGAGCAGTTCTTC. It codes for CASSLGGLSSYNEQFF.

This clonotype has at least ten counts. This rearrangement joins TRBV2 to TRBJ2-7, with 9 bases fitting TRBD2. The V gene end was trimmed by 2 bases and the J gene end by 5 bases; junction bases not matched to a gene: 10. Germline V gives CDR1 SNHLY, CDR2 FYNNEI. This CDR3 has 16 residues. CDR3 in amino acids: CASSEIAGAGLNEQYF. The CDR3, as DNA: TGTGCCAGCAGTGAAATAGCGGGAGCTGGCCTCAACGAGCAGTACTTC.

In its sample, this clonotype was seen many times. The rearrangement joins TRBV20-1 to TRBJ2-2, with 9 bases that match TRBD2. CDR3 length: 15 residues. Germline V lookup: CDR1 DFQATT, CDR2 SNEGSKA (reference sequence). J gave up 5 bases and V 5 bases, and 9 bases lay outside the gene matches. CDR3 bases: TGCAGTGCTCCCCCCAGCGGGAGGTCTACCGGGGAGCTGTTTTTT. Encoded protein: CSAPPSGRSTGELFF.

This clonotype was seen at least ten times. The chain recombines TRBV2 with TRBJ2-3; 7 bases fit TRBD2. Germline V lookup: CDR1 SNHLY, CDR2 FYNNEI. Germline trimming cut 6 bases from V and 2 bases from J; bases unmatched to any gene: 14. The CDR3 spans 17 residues. CDR3 loop: CASRDRPGLKNTDTQYF. The CDR3 DNA sequence: TGTGCCAGCAGGGACCGCCCGGGACTAAAAAACACAGATACGCAGTATTTT.

This rearrangement joins TRBV5-1 to TRBJ1-1, with D perhaps TRBD1 (5 bases). V was trimmed by 6 bases and J by 4 bases, leaving 19 bases between them. Germline lookup yields CDR1 SGHRS and CDR2 YFSETQ. CDR3 length: 15 residues. The CDR3 nucleotides are TGCGCCAGCACCCTCGGGACGGCGGTATTCACTGAAGCTTTCTTT. This sequence encodes CASTLGTAVFTEAFF.

In this sample, this clonotype turned up many times. This chain uses TRBV7-2 with TRBJ2-5; tentative D call: TRBD2 (7 bases). There are 13 residues in the CDR3. Germline CDR1 is SGHTA and CDR2 is FQGNSA. V was trimmed by 5 bases and J by 5 bases, leaving 12 bases between them. Written as DNA, the CDR3 is TGTGCCAGCAGCCGAGGGGGGGAGGAGACCCAGTACTTC. Its translation: CASSRGGEETQYF.

This clonotype was observed many times. This chain joins TRBV7-9 and TRBJ1-3; D is undetermined. CDR1 and CDR2 (germline): SEHNR, FQNEAQ (reference sequence). The V end lost 3 bases, the J end lost 0 bases, and 15 bases lay between the germline ends. CDR3 size: 17 residues. CDR3 protein: CASSFGRFPSSGNTIYF. Written as DNA, the CDR3 is TGTGCCAGCAGCTTTGGGCGGTTCCCAAGCTCTGGAAACACCATATATTTT.

This clonotype was recorded at least ten times. This sequence joins TRBV12-3 or TRBV12-4 and TRBJ1-2; 11 bases line up with TRBD1. Losses at the gene ends were 6 bases for V and 2 bases for J; bases not matched to a gene: 8. The CDR3 totals 16 residues. The CDR3 nucleotides are TGTGCCAGCAGCCAAGGGACAGGGGGTATAAACTATGGCTACACCTTC. Translated, it gives CASSQGTGGINYGYTF.

The chain links TRBV5-1 to TRBJ2-1; 10 positions agree with TRBD2. The germline V gene has CDR1 SGHRS and CDR2 YFSETQ. The junction had 2 bases not matched to a gene; V was cut back by 1 base and J by 7 bases. CDR3 length: 14 residues. The CDR3 DNA reads TGCGCCAGCAGCTTGAGCGGGGGGGTGAATGAGCAGTTCTTC. This encodes CASSLSGGVNEQFF. Filled out from reference TRBV5-1 and TRBJ2-1, the complete variable domain reads KAGVTQTPRYLIKTRGQQVTLSCSPISGHRSVSWYQQTPGQGLQFLFEYFSETQRNKGNFPGRFSGRQFSNSRSEMNVSTLELGDSALYLCASSLSGGVNEQFFGPGTRLTVL.

The table lists this clonotype with many counts. This chain joins TRBV9 and TRBJ2-2; 11 nucleotides line up with TRBD2. The CDR3 has 15 residues. V was clipped by 4 bases and J by 7 bases; unmatched bases: 6. Germline V CDR1 and CDR2: SGDLS, YYNGEE. CDR3 nucleotides: TGTGCCAGCAGCCCGACTAGCGGGAAAGACGGGGAGCTGTTTTTT. Protein sequence: CASSPTSGKDGELFF.

V is TRBV27 and J is TRBJ2-3, with D possibly matching TRBD2 (8 bases). This CDR3 comprises 16 residues. V shed 3 bases and J shed 4 bases, with 17 bases lying between them. CDR1 and CDR2 from the germline V gene are MNHEY and SMNVEV (reference sequence). CDR3 bases: TGTGCCAGCAGTTTCGGGAGGGGGCGAGCGGCAGATACGCAGTATTTT. It specifies CASSFGRGRAADTQYF.

With respect to this clonotype: A much more abundant neighbour one base away suggests this may be a read error. The CDR3 sequence: CASSQEGQGIDKNIRYF. The CDR3 region has the DNA TGTGCCAGCAGCCAAGAAGGGCAGGGGATAGACAAAAACATTCGGTACTTC. This chain uses TRBV4-2 with TRBJ2-4, with a weak D call TRBD1 (6 bases). The CDR3 spans 17 residues. CDR1 and CDR2 (germline): LGHNA, YNFKEQ.

The chain recombines TRBV20-1 with TRBJ1-5; D is perhaps TRBD1 (6 bases). Germline loops: CDR1 DFQATT, CDR2 SNEGSKA (reference sequence). V lost 4 bases to trimming and J lost 1 base, with 11 bases between them. The CDR3 is made up of 14 amino acids. The CDR3 loop reads CSAIDRTSNQPQHF. CDR3 DNA sequence: TGCAGTGCTATCGACAGGACGAGCAATCAGCCCCAGCATTTT.

This clonotype was seen at least ten times. The gene calls are TRBV3-1 and TRBJ2-1; possibly TRBD2 for D (5 bases). There are 15 residues in the CDR3. The germline V and J ends were trimmed by 0 bases and 7 bases, with 13 bases remaining between them. Per the germline V gene, CDR1 is LGHDT and CDR2 is YNNKEL (reference sequence). The CDR3 is CASSQDTGMRNEQFF. CDR3 coding DNA: TGTGCCAGCAGCCAAGACACGGGAATGAGGAATGAGCAGTTCTTC.

The J gene is TRBJ2-7, the V gene TRBV29-1; D may be TRBD1 (6 bases). Germline values: CDR1 SQVTM, CDR2 ANQGSEA. Trimming shortened V by 4 bases and J by 3 bases, and 16 bases separated the two germline ends. The CDR3 spans 14 residues. CDR3: CSVGWAGGHYEQYF. DNA of the CDR3: TGCAGCGTTGGATGGGCTGGGGGACACTACGAGCAGTACTTC.

The chain is built from TRBV20-1 and TRBJ1-4, with 7 bases fitting TRBD1. The length of the CDR3 is 14 residues. J gave up 3 bases and V 2 bases, and 3 bases lay outside the gene matches. CDR1 and CDR2 (germline): DFQATT, SNEGSKA (reference sequence). CDR3 in amino acids: CSARPGQANEKLFF. CDR3 coding DNA: TGCAGTGCTAGACCCGGACAGGCTAATGAAAAACTGTTTTTT.

The table lists this clonotype with many counts. This chain joins TRBV20-1 and TRBJ2-1; D not resolved. The germline CDR1 and CDR2 sequences are DFQATT and SNEGSKA (reference sequence). The CDR3 is 13 residues long. V was cut by 2 bases and J by 6 bases, with 11 bases left in between. The CDR3 region is CSARTALINEQFF. The CDR3 DNA follows: TGCAGTGCTAGAACAGCTCTCATCAATGAGCAGTTCTTC.

The V call is TRBV14, the J call TRBJ2-6; 9 bases map to TRBD1. There are 17 residues in the CDR3. J lost 2 bases, V lost 2 bases, and 4 bases had no gene match. Germline assignment: CDR1 SGHDN and CDR2 FVKESK. The CDR3 spells CASSQWTGVAGANVLTF. The CDR3 nucleotides are TGTGCCAGCAGCCAATGGACAGGGGTCGCTGGGGCCAACGTCCTGACTTTC.